This record looks at one T cell receptor (beta chain) sequence and its context. This sample is part of a study of blood T cell repertoires in COVID-19. For the study at large: The cDNA or gDNA used as material had been derived from T cells, B-cell-depleted T cells, or PBMCs.

Germline V gene lookup returns CDR1 SGHRS and CDR2 YFSETQ. V was pared by 6 bases and J by 3 bases, with 14 bases between. The CDR3 runs to 14 residues. In the original workflow: Amplification of reference gene primers was used by the study to estimate nucleated cell counts. The method was immunoSEQ multiplex PCR; TCRdb's version includes in-frame clones alone and lacks a portion of them. That table is the source of V, J and clone size, and D and trimming were worked out from the DNA. The sample records approximately 300,000 clones, around 87% being singletons. The receptor was derived from a middle-aged man with active or convalescent COVID-19. Sequencing was carried out using peripheral blood. The chain employs TRBV5-1 and TRBJ2-3, with TRBD2 as a possible D gene (5 bases). The CDR3 DNA reads TGCGCCAGCATCGCGGGCACCGGAACAGATACGCAGTATTTT. Translation gives CASIAGTGTDTQYF.